Listed below are T cell receptor beta chains from one sample, sequenced in a study of monozygotic twins with inflammatory bowel disease. TCRdb reprocessed the 5' RACE reads, keeping one entry per CDR3 protein, no DNA. The sample data list 85,000 to 110,000 distinct CDR3 sequences. Sequencing was performed on blood. The origin of the receptors is a human donor with ulcerative colitis or Crohn's disease, or a healthy co-twin of an affected twin (not recorded which). CDR3s include the opening cysteine and the closing phenylalanine or tryptophan. Each record gives: V gene, CDR3 length, J gene, CDR3 protein.

TRBV6-2/TRBV6-3	19	TRBJ2-7	CASIDPSLKKEKGYYEQYF
TRBV18	17	TRBJ2-5	CASSPGTRGMLRETQYF
TRBV7-3	18	TRBJ2-3	CASSLTNTGTGSTDTQYF
TRBV20-1	14	TRBJ1-4	CSARGRDRVEKLFF
TRBV11-2	20	TRBJ2-6	CASSGRGFGTSSSGANVLTF
TRBV4-3	14	TRBJ2-1	CASSQDPDRGSRFF
TRBV7-2	13	TRBJ2-1	CASSRPWQDEQFF
TRBV11-2	12	TRBJ2-7	CASSLQDYEQYF
TRBV20-1	14	TRBJ1-2	CSAGGLGVLYGYTF
TRBV5-1	15	TRBJ2-5	CASSNTWTVQETQYF
TRBV10-3	16	TRBJ2-1	CAISPLGTSGIGEQFF
TRBV28	11	TRBJ2-5	CATTIQETQYF
TRBV4-3	14	TRBJ1-2	CASSRAGTDYGYTF
TRBV5-1	15	TRBJ2-3	CASSSGQASTDTQYF
TRBV6-5	15	TRBJ2-1	CASSTSQGSHNEQFF
TRBV28	13	TRBJ1-5	CASSPIQGQPQHF
TRBV29-1	14	TRBJ2-7	CSVEGGDPRNEQYF
TRBV12-3/TRBV12-4	15	TRBJ2-7	CASSFRDRGLYEQYF
TRBV7-2	14	TRBJ2-2	CASSLDLSTGELFF
TRBV7-9	12	TRBJ1-5	CASSLADQPQHF
TRBV20-1	16	TRBJ1-2	CSAREDFRGPVYGYTF
TRBV25-1	15	TRBJ2-2	CASSDERGGFGELFF
TRBV5-4	13	TRBJ1-6	CASSARDLSPLHF
TRBV12-3/TRBV12-4	16	TRBJ1-5	CASRLTGGEGNQPQHF
TRBV7-2	14	TRBJ2-3	CASNNLPGTDTQYF
TRBV29-1	16	TRBJ2-5	CSVEPPPLVFLETQYF
TRBV29-1	15	TRBJ2-1	CSVDWGQGIPDEQFF
TRBV18	16	TRBJ2-7	CASSPIAGGKTYEQYF
TRBV12-3/TRBV12-4	12	TRBJ1-1	CASVLGGTEAFF
TRBV7-8	13	TRBJ1-2	CASSLVGTDGYTF
TRBV12-3/TRBV12-4	15	TRBJ1-1	CASSSPPVGASEAFF
TRBV6-5	12	TRBJ2-2	CAVHAVGGELFF
TRBV20-1	14	TRBJ2-5	CSGWTGGFGETQYF
TRBV28	14	TRBJ2-7	CASSLTGKDYEQYF
TRBV29-1	12	TRBJ2-7	CSVGSEVSEQYF
TRBV20-1	13	TRBJ2-4	CSASQGAGNMQYF
TRBV20-1	16	TRBJ2-2	CSAREPGQGETGELFF
TRBV7-2	15	TRBJ2-1	CASSLVAGGHNEQFF
TRBV29-1	15	TRBJ2-1	CSVEVGSGHRSEQFF
TRBV20-1	13	TRBJ2-3	CSARDLGTDTQYF